This T cell receptor (beta chain) derives from a study of blood T cell repertoires in COVID-19 (dated by TCRdb to the early 2020s). With regard to the full study: Collaborator samples came from the United States, Italy and Spain and covered acute and convalescent phases of COVID-19. The material from the prospective study consisted of cDNA or gDNA derived from T cells, B-cell-depleted T cells, or PBMCs. Deeply sampled blood TCRbeta repertoires from subjects exposed to, actively infected with, or recovered from COVID-19 were included in the dataset. The repertoires were released in a freely available public database intended as a resource for research on the immune response to SARS-CoV-2. The samples were drawn from the first 160 participants of the ongoing ImmuneRACE study and from over 950 subjects provided by 6 global collaborators. Nearly every sample came with metadata listing a de-identified subject ID, COVID-19 status, age in years and sex. Where available, HLA class I and class II types were taken from metadata supplied by the sample provider and were not determined by assay-based typing.

With respect to this clone: Its antigen target is currently unknown. No much larger clone exists at a distance of one base, and base qualities are not known.

TCRbeta CDR3 regions were amplified from genomic DNA using the immunoSEQ Assay, a bias-controlled multiplex PCR. In the paper's pipeline: Within the assay, amplification of reference gene primers was used to estimate how many nucleated cells each sample contained. To quantify the absolute abundance of each unique TCRbeta CDR3 rearrangement, sequence reads were collapsed and filtered. For each sample, productive Simpson clonality was calculated as the square root of Simpson's diversity index over productive rearrangements. TCRdb re-hosts the immuneACCESS table, in-frame sequences only. Its copies lack some clones; in the studies checked, an unresolved V gene accounts for under half of them, and the cause for the rest is not known. The V and J calls and the clone size are those of that table, but D and trimming were determined from the DNA. Present in this sample are roughly 49,000 clones, roughly 84% of which were seen just once. Roughly 1.4% of the sample is in the top ten clones.

Each collaborating institution followed its own protocols to collect whole blood in K2EDTA tubes. For TCRbeta analysis, collaborators shipped samples as frozen whole blood, isolated PBMCs, or DNA extracted from either of those sample types. The research as a whole found: The amount of clinical and demographic metadata varied by source and participant and was provided uncurated.

In the germline V gene, CDR1 corresponds to MNHEY and CDR2 to SVGEGT. Counted from cysteine to phenylalanine, this CDR3 has 15 amino acids. Only the CDR3 portion is preserved as DNA: 45 bases, with reading frame beginning at the first base. The junction carries 12 bases between V and J, which are trimmed by 4 bases and 2 bases respectively. This clonotype was obtained from a man aged 45-65 years with acute or convalescent COVID-19. The sequence is built from TRBV6-2 or TRBV6-3 and TRBJ1-3; TRBD1 might be the D gene, on 5 matching bases. Material for sequencing was peripheral blood. CDR3 loop: CASSSPSRAGNTIYF. The nucleotide sequence is given as TGTGCCAGCAGTTCCCCCTCCAGGGCTGGAAACACCATATATTTT.